This T cell receptor beta chain emerged from a study of beta chain features in type 1 diabetes. In the study overall: Researchers looked at some 110 million sorted cells across all samples. General observations from the study: Moderate yet significant TCRB CDR3 shortening was seen in Type 1 diabetes patients in all four CD4+ subsets.

This clone was seen a handful of times. As yet, its antigen is unknown. The V segment lost 1 base and the J segment 2 bases; nucleotides outside the gene matches: 4. The germline CDR1 and CDR2 sequences are SEHNR and FQNEAQ (reference sequence). The CDR3 runs 17 residues. Since all of the isolated RNA was reverse transcribed, expressed TCRB transcripts were what got sequenced. The assay was immunoSEQ multiplex PCR, and TCRdb's table has in-frame clones only and misses some. The sample has about 650,000 clones, about an eighth seen once. This receptor was identified in a man aged 25 to 45 with type 1 diabetes. Sequencing was carried out using naive CD4+ T cells from blood. V usage is TRBV7-9 and J usage is TRBJ2-1; 11 bases are a match to TRBD2. CDR3 in amino acids: CASSLEGGLAAYNEQFF. CDR3 coding DNA: TGTGCCAGCAGCTTAGAGGGGGGACTAGCGGCCTACAATGAGCAGTTCTTC. Filled out from reference TRBV7-9 and TRBJ2-1, the complete variable domain reads DTGVSQNPRHKITKRGQNVTFRCDPISEHNRLYWYRQTLGQGPEFLTYFQNEAQLEKSRLLSDRFSAERPKGSFSTLEIQRTEQGDSAMYLCASSLEGGLAAYNEQFFGPGTRLTVL.